The 26 T cell receptor beta chains given below trace back to one sample, sequenced in a study of spatial heterogeneity in lung cancer. One entry per CDR3 protein, called by TCRdb with MiXCR from the 5' RACE reads. The repertoire holds around 92,000 distinct CDR3 sequences, with roughly 12% as singletons. Time point here: sample taken at primary tumor resection. This specimen was PBMCs, taken at surgery. The receptors were gathered from a male donor with early-stage non-small cell lung cancer.

V is TRBV7-2 and J is TRBJ2-3, with D unclear. The ends were cut back, 7 bases at V and 0 bases at J, with 11 bases in the middle. The CDR3 spans 14 residues. CDR1 and CDR2 (germline): SGHTA, FQGNSA. The CDR3 DNA follows: TGTGCCAGCAACCCCTTTCCGAGCACAGATACGCAGTATTTT. It yields the protein CASNPFPSTDTQYF.

This chain joins TRBV20-1 and TRBJ1-1; maybe TRBD1 (5 bases). Trimming pared 2 bases from V and 1 base from J, leaving 8 bases between. The CDR3 has 13 residues. CDR1 DFQATT and CDR2 SNEGSKA come from the germline V gene (reference sequence). CDR3 in amino acids: CSARQGTNTEAFF. The CDR3 region has the DNA TGCAGTGCTAGACAGGGTACGAACACTGAAGCTTTCTTT.

This rearrangement joins TRBV4-2 to TRBJ1-1, with D tentatively TRBD1 (5 bases). Germline V gene data show CDR1 as LGHNA and CDR2 as YNFKEQ. This CDR3 contains 15 residues. The germline V and J ends were trimmed by 0 bases and 1 base, with 9 bases remaining between them. The CDR3 here is CASSQDGGGNTEAFF. The CDR3 DNA follows: TGTGCCAGCAGCCAAGACGGTGGGGGGAACACTGAAGCTTTCTTT.

This clonotype was seen only once. This chain links TRBV28 with TRBJ2-5; perhaps TRBD2 as D (6 bases). V dropped 2 bases and J dropped 1 base, with 14 bases sitting between them. Germline V gene lookup returns CDR1 MDHEN and CDR2 SYDVKM. There are 16 residues in the CDR3. The CDR3 reads CASSLVGSGLQETQYF. The DNA of the CDR3 is TGTGCCAGCAGTTTAGTTGGTAGCGGACTCCAAGAGACCCAGTACTTC.

In the case of this clonotype: Germline and junction disagree at one end, which may indicate a read error. The chain carries TRBV12-3 or TRBV12-4 and TRBJ1-1; weak D call: TRBD1 (5 bases). The CDR3 spans 13 residues. CDR3 protein: CVSRQTVNTEAFF. In DNA, the CDR3 is TGTGTCAGCAGACAGACAGTGAACACTGAAGCTTTCTTT.

This clonotype was counted only a few times. The V gene is TRBV20-1, the J gene TRBJ2-1; possibly TRBD2 for D (6 bases). The CDR3 length is 14 residues. Germline V lookup: CDR1 DFQATT, CDR2 SNEGSKA (reference sequence). Trimming took 3 bases from V and 4 from J, leaving 13 bases between them. Here the CDR3 DNA reads TGCAGTGCTAGCCGCGGGAACCTTTACAATGAGCAGTTCTTC. It translates to CSASRGNLYNEQFF.

This clonotype showed up just a few times. The chain employs TRBV28 and TRBJ2-7; 11 bases map to TRBD1. Germline CDR1 is MDHEN and CDR2 is SYDVKM. The length of the CDR3 is 15 residues. J gave up 6 bases and V 5 bases, and 9 bases lay outside the gene matches. DNA of the CDR3: TGTGCCAGCAGTGGGACCGGGACAGGGGGTGGCGAGCAGTACTTC. Its protein product is CASSGTGTGGGEQYF.

The CDR3 nucleotides read TGTGCCAGCAGCCTTTCGACAGGGAATTACTACGAGCAGTACTTC. Translating it yields CASSLSTGNYYEQYF. This chain connects TRBV3-1 to TRBJ2-7, with 7 nucleotides matching TRBD1. The germline CDR1 and CDR2 sequences are LGHDT and YNNKEL (reference sequence). The CDR3 is 15 amino acids. After removal of 4 bases from V and 3 bases from J, the junction contained 9 bases not matched to a gene.

The chain links TRBV3-1 to TRBJ2-1, with no clear D. The germline CDR1 and CDR2 sequences are LGHDT and YNNKEL (reference sequence). The germline V and J ends were trimmed by 1 base and 3 bases, with 13 bases remaining between them. The CDR3 runs 16 residues. CDR3 DNA sequence: TGTGCCAGCAGCCAAGCTTATGGTCCGGGCTACAATGAGCAGTTCTTC. Amino acid sequence: CASSQAYGPGYNEQFF.

This clonotype was seen more than once but under ten times. The chain couples TRBV20-1 to TRBJ2-1; D is unresolved. The V gene lost 6 bases and the J gene lost 1 base, with 7 bases spanning the gap. The CDR3 is 12 residues long. Germline loops: CDR1 DFQATT, CDR2 SNEGSKA (reference sequence). In DNA, the CDR3 is TGCAGTGCAAGAATGTCCTACAATGAGCAGTTCTTC. Amino acid sequence: CSARMSYNEQFF.

The gene calls are TRBV29-1 and TRBJ2-7; TRBD1 might be the D (6 bases). Per the germline V gene, CDR1 is SQVTM and CDR2 is ANQGSEA. Between the trimmed V and J ends, which lost 6 bases and 7 bases, there was a span of 19 bases. This CDR3 region has 13 residues. The CDR3 DNA follows: TGCAGCGTAAGGAGAGGGGGTCCGCGGGAGCAGTACTTC. Translation: CSVRRGGPREQYF.

This clonotype occurred a few times. The chain recombines TRBV7-2 with TRBJ2-7; tentative D call: TRBD2 (5 bases). The V gene's germline CDR1 is SGHTA and CDR2 FQGNSA. With 4 bases removed from V and 11 bases from J, the gap between germline ends came to 15 bases. The CDR3 is 12 residues long. The CDR3 DNA reads as TGTGCCAGCAGCTCTCGGGGTTCGGTAGAGTACTTC. Protein: CASSSRGSVEYF.

The V gene is TRBV7-2, the J gene TRBJ1-6; D ambiguous. The CDR3 covers 14 residues. V lost 0 bases and J lost 5, with 5 bases in between. Germline V lookup: CDR1 SGHTA, CDR2 FQGNSA. The CDR3 DNA is TGTGCCAGCAGCTTAGCGCGACATAATTCACCCCTCCACTTT. It is translated as CASSLARHNSPLHF.

In this sample, this clonotype turned up a few times. The V and J genes are TRBV6-2 or TRBV6-3 and TRBJ2-6; 10 positions agree with TRBD1. Per germline, CDR1 MNHEY and CDR2 SVGEGT. CDR3 length: 18 amino acids. Trimming took 5 bases from V and 1 from J; bases not matched to a gene: 8. CDR3 amino acids: CASSPMGQGSSGANVLTF. The CDR3 nucleotides read TGTGCCAGCAGTCCCATGGGACAGGGGTCTTCTGGGGCCAACGTCCTGACTTTC.

In this sample, this clonotype turned up a few times. V and J are TRBV29-1 and TRBJ2-2; 10 positions match TRBD1. Germline loops: CDR1 SQVTM, CDR2 ANQGSEA. This CDR3 is 13 amino acids long. V shed 7 bases, J shed 3 bases, and the junction held 2 bases outside the gene matches. CDR3 in amino acids: CSAGQGDTGELFF. The DNA for the CDR3 is TGCAGCGCCGGACAGGGGGACACCGGGGAGCTGTTTTTT.

This rearrangement joins TRBV20-1 to TRBJ2-1; the D is unclear. Germline CDR1 DFQATT, CDR2 SNEGSKA (reference sequence). V was trimmed by 6 bases and J by 8 bases, leaving 11 bases between them. The CDR3 covers 11 residues. The CDR3 is CSASPRDEQFF. The CDR3 nucleotides read TGCAGTGCCTCGCCCCGGGATGAGCAGTTCTTC.

This clonotype was detected ten times or more. This sequence joins TRBV28 and TRBJ2-2; a possible D gene is TRBD2 (5 bases). Trimming pared 3 bases from V and 1 base from J, leaving 12 bases between. CDR1 and CDR2 (germline): MDHEN, SYDVKM. The CDR3 runs 16 residues. The CDR3 DNA follows: TGTGCCAGCAGTTTGGAGAGGGCCCTGAACACCGGGGAGCTGTTTTTT. Protein sequence: CASSLERALNTGELFF.

This clonotype was detected a few times. This chain joins TRBV30 and TRBJ1-3, with D perhaps TRBD1 (5 bases). V was trimmed by 3 bases and J by 8 bases, leaving 20 bases between them. Per germline, CDR1 GTSNPN and CDR2 SVGIG (reference sequence). There are 15 residues in the CDR3. In DNA form, the CDR3 reads TGTGCCTGGAGCGTGGGACGGAGCTTAGGGGACACCATATATTTT. Its translation is CAWSVGRSLGDTIYF.

The gene calls are TRBV7-2 and TRBJ2-7; D is perhaps TRBD1 or TRBD2 (6 bases each). Trimming left V 2 bases short and J 5 bases short, with 13 bases between. This CDR3 has 14 residues. Germline CDR1 and CDR2: SGHTA and FQGNSA. CDR3 coding DNA: TGTGCCAGCAGCTTATCGGGGGCCAATAACGAGCAGTACTTC. Its protein is CASSLSGANNEQYF.

Worth noting for this clonotype: At one end the junction does not follow the germline gene, possibly because of a read error. V is TRBV11-3 and J is TRBJ2-3; TRBD1 matches at 8 bases. The CDR3 is made up of 16 amino acids. Germline CDR1 reads SGHNT; CDR2 reads YENEEA. The CDR3 DNA reads as TGTGCCAACAGCCTCAGGGGGCAGGCACCCACAGATACGCAGTATTTT. Its translation is CANSLRGQAPTDTQYF.

This clonotype appeared a few times. The chain recombines TRBV20-1 with TRBJ2-7, with 7 bases lining up with TRBD2. The CDR3 sequence is 13 residues long. V shed 3 bases and J 3 bases; nucleotides not matched to a gene: 5. Germline V gives CDR1 DFQATT, CDR2 SNEGSKA (reference sequence). CDR3 in amino acids: CSASQRGIYEQYF. In DNA form, the CDR3 reads TGCAGTGCTAGTCAGCGGGGTATCTACGAGCAGTACTTC.

The chain combines TRBV28 with TRBJ2-7, with TRBD1 matching over 9 bases. The CDR3 is 15 amino acids. Trimming cost V 5 bases and J 5 bases; bases outside gene matches: 10. Germline values: CDR1 MDHEN, CDR2 SYDVKM. The CDR3 DNA reads TGTGCCAGCAGTGAAACCGGGACAGGGACCCACGAGCAGTACTTC. It is translated as CASSETGTGTHEQYF. The complete variable domain, with remaining parts taken from reference TRBV28 and TRBJ2-7, reads DVKVTQSSRYLVKRTGEKVFLECVQDMDHENMFWYRQDPGLGLRLIYFSYDVKMKEKGDIPEGYSVSREKKERFSLILESASTNQTSMYLCASSETGTGTHEQYFGPGTRLTVT.

This chain uses TRBV12-3 or TRBV12-4 with TRBJ2-1; the D gene is possibly TRBD2 (6 bases). This CDR3 contains 15 residues. The V and J ends lost 6 bases and 4 bases respectively, with 16 bases between them. CDR3 residues: CASSSGLPPYNEQFF. The CDR3 nucleotides are TGTGCCAGCAGCTCCGGACTACCCCCGTACAATGAGCAGTTCTTC.

This chain uses TRBV5-1 with TRBJ2-7, with 13 bases aligning to TRBD2. Looked up from germline, CDR1 is SGHRS and CDR2 is YFSETQ. This CDR3 spans 16 amino acids. Trimming cost V 4 bases and J 7 bases; bases outside gene matches: 11. The CDR3 is CASSPALAGGPQEQYF. The CDR3 DNA is TGCGCCAGCAGCCCCGCACTAGCGGGAGGGCCGCAGGAGCAGTACTTC.

This clonotype was counted at least ten times. Written as DNA, the CDR3 is TGTGCCAGCAGCTTAGTTTTGGAGGGAAGCTCTGGGGCCAACGTCCTGACTTTC. This gives the protein CASSLVLEGSSGANVLTF. The rearrangement joins TRBV7-2 to TRBJ2-6, with a tentative D call TRBD2 (6 bases). CDR1 and CDR2 (germline): SGHTA, FQGNSA. The CDR3 is 18 residues long. Trimming took 1 base from V and 0 from J, leaving 13 bases between them.

At least ten counts were recorded for this clonotype. This chain connects TRBV14 to TRBJ2-1; the D gene is possibly TRBD2 (5 bases). CDR3 length: 13 amino acids. V was cut by 4 bases and J by 10 bases, with 14 bases left in between. Per the germline V gene, CDR1 is SGHDN and CDR2 is FVKESK. The CDR3 sequence: CASSPKGLAEQFF. The CDR3 bases are TGTGCCAGCAGCCCCAAGGGCCTAGCCGAGCAGTTCTTC.